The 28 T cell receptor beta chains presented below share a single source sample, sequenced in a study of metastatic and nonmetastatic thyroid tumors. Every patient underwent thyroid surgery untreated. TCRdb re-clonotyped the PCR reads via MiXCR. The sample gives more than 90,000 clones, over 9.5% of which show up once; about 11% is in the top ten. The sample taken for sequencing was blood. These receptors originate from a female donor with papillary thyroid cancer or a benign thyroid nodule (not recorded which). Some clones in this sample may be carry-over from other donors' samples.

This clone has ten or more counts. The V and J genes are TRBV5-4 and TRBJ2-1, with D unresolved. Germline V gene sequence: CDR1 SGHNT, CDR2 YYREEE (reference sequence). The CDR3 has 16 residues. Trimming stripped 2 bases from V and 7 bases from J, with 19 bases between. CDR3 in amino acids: CASSLLTPLGLNEQFF. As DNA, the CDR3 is TGTGCCAGCAGCTTACTAACTCCTTTGGGTTTGAATGAGCAGTTCTTC.

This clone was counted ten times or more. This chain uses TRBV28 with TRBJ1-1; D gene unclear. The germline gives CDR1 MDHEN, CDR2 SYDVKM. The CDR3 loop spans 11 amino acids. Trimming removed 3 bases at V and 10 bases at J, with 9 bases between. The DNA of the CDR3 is TGTGCCAGCAGTTTCACGATGGTAGCTTTCTTT. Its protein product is CASSFTMVAFF.

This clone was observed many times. CDR3 residues: CASSFGRGYEQYF. The CDR3 DNA reads TGTGCCAGCAGTTTCGGGCGGGGCTACGAGCAGTACTTC. This chain connects TRBV12-3 or TRBV12-4 to TRBJ2-7, with a tentative D call TRBD2 (6 bases). The CDR3 spans 13 residues. Trimming shortened V by 3 bases and J by 3 bases, and 9 bases separated the two germline ends.

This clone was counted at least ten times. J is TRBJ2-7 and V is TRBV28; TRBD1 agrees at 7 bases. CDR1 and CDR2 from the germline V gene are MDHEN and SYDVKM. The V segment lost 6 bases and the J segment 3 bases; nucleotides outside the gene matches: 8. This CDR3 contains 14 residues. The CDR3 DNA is TGTGCCAGCAGATTACCGGGACAGAACTACGAGCAGTACTTC. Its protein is CASRLPGQNYEQYF.

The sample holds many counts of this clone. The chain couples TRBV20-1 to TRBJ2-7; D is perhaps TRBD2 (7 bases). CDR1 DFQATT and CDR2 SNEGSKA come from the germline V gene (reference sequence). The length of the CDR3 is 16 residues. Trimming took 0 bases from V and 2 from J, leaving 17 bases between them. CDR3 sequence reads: CSARDGGGRYAYEQYF. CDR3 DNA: TGCAGTGCTAGAGATGGGGGGGGGCGCTACGCCTACGAGCAGTACTTC.

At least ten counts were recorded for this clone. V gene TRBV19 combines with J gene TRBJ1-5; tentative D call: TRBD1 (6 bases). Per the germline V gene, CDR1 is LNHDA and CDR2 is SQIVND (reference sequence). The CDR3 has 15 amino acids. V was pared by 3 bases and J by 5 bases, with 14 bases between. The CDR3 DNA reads TGTGCCAGTAGTATTTATAAGCAGGGGCATCAGCCCCAGCATTTT. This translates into CASSIYKQGHQPQHF.

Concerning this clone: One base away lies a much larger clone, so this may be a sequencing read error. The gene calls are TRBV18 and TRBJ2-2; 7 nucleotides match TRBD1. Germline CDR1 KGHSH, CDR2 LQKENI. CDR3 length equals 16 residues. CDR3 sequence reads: CANSSLGQVNTGELFF. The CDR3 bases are TGTGCCAACTCATCACTCGGACAGGTGAACACCGGGGAGCTGTTTTTT. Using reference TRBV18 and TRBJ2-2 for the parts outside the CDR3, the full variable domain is NAGVMQNPRHLVRRRGQEARLRCSPMKGHSHVYWYRQLPEEGLKFMVYLQKENIIDESGMPKERFSAEFPKEGPSILRIQQVVRGDSAAYFCANSSLGQVNTGELFFGEGSRLTVL.

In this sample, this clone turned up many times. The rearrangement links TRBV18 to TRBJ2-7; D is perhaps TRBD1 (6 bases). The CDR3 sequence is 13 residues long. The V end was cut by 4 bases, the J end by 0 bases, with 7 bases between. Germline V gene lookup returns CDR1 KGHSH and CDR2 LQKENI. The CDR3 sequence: CASSRDNSYEQYF. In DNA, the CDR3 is TGTGCCAGCTCACGGGACAACTCCTACGAGCAGTACTTC.

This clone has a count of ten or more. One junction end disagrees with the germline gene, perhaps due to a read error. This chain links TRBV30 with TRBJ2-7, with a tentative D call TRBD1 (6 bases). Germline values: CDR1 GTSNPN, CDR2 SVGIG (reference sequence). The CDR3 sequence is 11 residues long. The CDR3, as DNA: TGTGCCTGGAGTGTTGGACAGCTTACCAAATTC. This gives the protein CAWSVGQLTKF.

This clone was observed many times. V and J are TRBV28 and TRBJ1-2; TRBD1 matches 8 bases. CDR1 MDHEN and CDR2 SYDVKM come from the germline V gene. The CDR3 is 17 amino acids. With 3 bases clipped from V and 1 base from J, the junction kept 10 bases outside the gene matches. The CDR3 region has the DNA TGTGCCAGCAGTTTGGATGACAGGGGCGCCGGTAACTATGGCTACACCTTC. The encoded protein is CASSLDDRGAGNYGYTF.

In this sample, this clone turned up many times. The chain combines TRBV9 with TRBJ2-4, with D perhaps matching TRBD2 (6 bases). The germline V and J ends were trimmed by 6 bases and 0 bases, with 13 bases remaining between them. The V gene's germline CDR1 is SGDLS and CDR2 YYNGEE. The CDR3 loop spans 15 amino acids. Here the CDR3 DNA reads TGTGCCAGCACCGATTCGGGGGAAGCCAAAAACATTCAGTACTTC. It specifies CASTDSGEAKNIQYF.

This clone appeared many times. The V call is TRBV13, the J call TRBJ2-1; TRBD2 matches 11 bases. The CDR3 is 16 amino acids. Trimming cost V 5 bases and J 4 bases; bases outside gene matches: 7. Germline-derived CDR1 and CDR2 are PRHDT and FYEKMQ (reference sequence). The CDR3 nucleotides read TGTGCCAGCAGCCTCGCCGGGACTAGCGGTTACAATGAGCAGTTCTTC. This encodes CASSLAGTSGYNEQFF.

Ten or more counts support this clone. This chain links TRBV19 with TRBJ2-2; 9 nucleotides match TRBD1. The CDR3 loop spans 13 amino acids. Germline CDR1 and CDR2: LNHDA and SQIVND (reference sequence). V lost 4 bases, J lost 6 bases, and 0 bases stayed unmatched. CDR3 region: CASSRTGAGELFF. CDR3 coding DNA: TGTGCCAGTAGTAGGACAGGGGCCGGGGAGCTGTTTTTT. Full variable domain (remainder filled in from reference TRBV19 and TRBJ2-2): DGGITQSPKYLFRKEGQNVTLSCEQNLNHDAMYWYRQDPGQGLRLIYYSQIVNDFQKGDIAEGYSVSREKKESFPLTVTSAQKNPTAFYLCASSRTGAGELFFGEGSRLTVL.

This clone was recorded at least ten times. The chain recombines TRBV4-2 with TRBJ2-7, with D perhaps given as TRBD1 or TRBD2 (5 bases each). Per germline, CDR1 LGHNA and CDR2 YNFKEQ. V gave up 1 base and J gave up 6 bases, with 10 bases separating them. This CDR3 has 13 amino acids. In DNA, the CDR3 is TGTGCCAGCAGCCAAGTGAGGGGACGCGAGCAGTACTTC. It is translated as CASSQVRGREQYF.

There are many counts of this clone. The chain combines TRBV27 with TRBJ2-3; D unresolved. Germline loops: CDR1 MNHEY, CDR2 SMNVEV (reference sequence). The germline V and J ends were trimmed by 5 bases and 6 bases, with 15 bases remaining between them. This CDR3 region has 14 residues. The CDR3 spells CASSHRGGWDTQYF. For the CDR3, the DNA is TGTGCCAGCAGTCACCGTGGTGGGTGGGATACGCAGTATTTT.

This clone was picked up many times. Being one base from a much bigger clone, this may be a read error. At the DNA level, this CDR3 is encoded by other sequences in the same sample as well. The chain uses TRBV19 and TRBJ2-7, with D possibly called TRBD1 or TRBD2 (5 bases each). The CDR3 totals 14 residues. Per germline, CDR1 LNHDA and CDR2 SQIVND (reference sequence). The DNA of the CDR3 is TGCGCCAGTAGTATCGGGACGGGATATGGGGAGCAGTACTTC. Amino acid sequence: CASSIGTGYGEQYF.

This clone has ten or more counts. The chain's CDR3 is CASSLAGDGDEQYF. In DNA form, the CDR3 reads TGTGCCAGCAGTCTAGCGGGAGACGGCGACGAGCAGTACTTC. V is TRBV9 and J is TRBJ2-7; 10 positions match TRBD2. J lost 5 bases, V lost 5 bases, and 7 bases had no gene match. The CDR3 consists of 14 residues. Germline loops: CDR1 SGDLS, CDR2 YYNGEE.

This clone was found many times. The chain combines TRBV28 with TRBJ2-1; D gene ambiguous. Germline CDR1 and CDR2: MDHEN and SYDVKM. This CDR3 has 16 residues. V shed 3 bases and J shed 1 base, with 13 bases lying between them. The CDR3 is CASSLAGKGSYNEQFF. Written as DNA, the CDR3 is TGTGCCAGCAGTTTGGCTGGGAAAGGGTCCTACAATGAGCAGTTCTTC. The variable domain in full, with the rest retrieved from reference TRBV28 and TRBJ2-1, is DVKVTQSSRYLVKRTGEKVFLECVQDMDHENMFWYRQDPGLGLRLIYFSYDVKMKEKGDIPEGYSVSREKKERFSLILESASTNQTSMYLCASSLAGKGSYNEQFFGPGTRLTVL.

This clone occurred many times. The CDR3: CASSVLAGVSYNEQFF. Written as DNA, the CDR3 is TGTGCCAGCAGTGTTTTAGCGGGAGTTTCCTACAATGAGCAGTTCTTC. V is TRBV6-1 and J is TRBJ2-1; 9 nucleotides match TRBD2. CDR1 MNHNS and CDR2 SASEGT come from the germline V gene. Trimming took 4 bases from V and 1 from J; bases not matched to a gene: 5. The CDR3 length is 16 residues.

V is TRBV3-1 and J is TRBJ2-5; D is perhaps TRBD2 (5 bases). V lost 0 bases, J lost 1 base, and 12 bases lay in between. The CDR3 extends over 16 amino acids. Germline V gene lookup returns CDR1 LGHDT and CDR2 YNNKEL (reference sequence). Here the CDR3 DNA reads TGTGCCAGCAGCCAAGAACGTGGACTGTTCCAAGAGACCCAGTACTTC. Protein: CASSQERGLFQETQYF.

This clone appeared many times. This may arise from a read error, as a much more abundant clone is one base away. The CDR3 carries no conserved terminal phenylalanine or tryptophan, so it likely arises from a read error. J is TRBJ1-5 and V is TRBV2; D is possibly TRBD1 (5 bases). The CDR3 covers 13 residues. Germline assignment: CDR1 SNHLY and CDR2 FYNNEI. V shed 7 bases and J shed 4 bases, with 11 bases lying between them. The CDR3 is CASKVGQNQPQHL. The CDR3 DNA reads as TGTGCCAGCAAGGTGGGGCAGAATCAGCCCCAGCATCTT.

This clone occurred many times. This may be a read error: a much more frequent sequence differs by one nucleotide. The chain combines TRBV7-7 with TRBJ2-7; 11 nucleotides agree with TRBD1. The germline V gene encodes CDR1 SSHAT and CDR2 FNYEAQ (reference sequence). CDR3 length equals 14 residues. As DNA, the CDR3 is TGTGCTAGCAGTAGGGACAGGGGGTCCTACGAGCAGTACTTC. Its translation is CASSRDRGSYEQYF.

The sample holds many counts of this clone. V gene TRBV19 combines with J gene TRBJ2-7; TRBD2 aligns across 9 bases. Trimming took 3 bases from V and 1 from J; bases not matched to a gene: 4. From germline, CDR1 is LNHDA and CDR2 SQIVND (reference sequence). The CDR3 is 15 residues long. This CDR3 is CASSMLAGESYEQYF. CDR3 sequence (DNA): TGTGCCAGTAGTATGTTAGCGGGAGAGTCCTACGAGCAGTACTTC.

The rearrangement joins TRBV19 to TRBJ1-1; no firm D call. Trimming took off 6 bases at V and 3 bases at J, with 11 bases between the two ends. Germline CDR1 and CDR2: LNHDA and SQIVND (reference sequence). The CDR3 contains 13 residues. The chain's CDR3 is CASRGFSDTEAFF. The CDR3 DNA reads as TGTGCCAGTAGGGGTTTTTCAGACACTGAAGCTTTCTTT.

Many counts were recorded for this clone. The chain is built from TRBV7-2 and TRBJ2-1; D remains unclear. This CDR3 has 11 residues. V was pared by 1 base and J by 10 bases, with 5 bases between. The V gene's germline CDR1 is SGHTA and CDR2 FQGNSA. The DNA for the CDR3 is TGTGCCAGCAGCTTAGATTCCGAGCAGTTCTTC. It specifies CASSLDSEQFF.

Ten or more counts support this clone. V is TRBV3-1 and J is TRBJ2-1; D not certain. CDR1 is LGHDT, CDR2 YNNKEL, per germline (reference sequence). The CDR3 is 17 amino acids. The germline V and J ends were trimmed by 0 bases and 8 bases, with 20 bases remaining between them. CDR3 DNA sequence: TGTGCCAGCAGCCAAGATGTTTTCTTCGAAGGATTGGATGAGCAGTTCTTC. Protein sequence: CASSQDVFFEGLDEQFF.

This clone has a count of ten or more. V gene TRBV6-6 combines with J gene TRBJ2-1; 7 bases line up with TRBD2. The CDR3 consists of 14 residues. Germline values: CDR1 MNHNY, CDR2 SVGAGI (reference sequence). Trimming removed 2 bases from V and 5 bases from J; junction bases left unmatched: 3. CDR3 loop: CASSYQGLHNEQFF. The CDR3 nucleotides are TGTGCCAGCAGTTACCAGGGACTACACAATGAGCAGTTCTTC.

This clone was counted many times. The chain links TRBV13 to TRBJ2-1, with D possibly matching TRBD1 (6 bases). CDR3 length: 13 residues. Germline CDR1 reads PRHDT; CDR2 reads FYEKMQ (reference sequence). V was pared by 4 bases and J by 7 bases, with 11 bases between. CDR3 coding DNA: TGTGCCAGCAGCTCTACAGGGAGTAATGAGCAGTTCTTC. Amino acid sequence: CASSSTGSNEQFF.